By share, the clone carrying this T cell receptor beta chain ranks as medium-sized (0.01 to 0.1%). In TCRdb, the PCR reads were re-called with MiXCR into one record per CDR3 protein. Among approximately 12,000 distinct CDR3 sequences listed, roughly three fifths were seen once. Per the germline V gene, CDR1 is SGHAT and CDR2 is FQNNGV. The CDR3 extends over 14 amino acids. J was trimmed by 3 bases and V by 4 bases; bases with no gene match: 4. The sample originates from a study of tumor-infiltrating lymphocytes in oesophageal squamous cell carcinoma. Sequenced input: esophageal tumor tissue. The clonotype comes from a male donor with esophageal squamous cell carcinoma. The J gene is TRBJ2-7, the V gene TRBV11-2; 9 nucleotides line up with TRBD1. Here the CDR3 reads CASSSGTGSYEQYF. The CDR3 DNA is TGTGCCAGCAGCTCCGGGACAGGGAGCTACGAGCAGTACTTC.